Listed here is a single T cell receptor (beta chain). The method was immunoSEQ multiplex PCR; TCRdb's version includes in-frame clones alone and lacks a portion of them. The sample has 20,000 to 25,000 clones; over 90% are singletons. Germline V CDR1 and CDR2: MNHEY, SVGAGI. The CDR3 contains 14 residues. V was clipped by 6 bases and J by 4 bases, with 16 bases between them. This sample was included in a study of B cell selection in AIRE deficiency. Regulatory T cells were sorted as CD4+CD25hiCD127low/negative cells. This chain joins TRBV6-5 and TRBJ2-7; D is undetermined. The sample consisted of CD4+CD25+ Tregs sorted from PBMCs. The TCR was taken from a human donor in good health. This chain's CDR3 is CASRTSALGYEQYF. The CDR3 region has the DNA TGTGCCAGCAGGACTTCCGCTTTAGGTTACGAGCAGTACTTC.